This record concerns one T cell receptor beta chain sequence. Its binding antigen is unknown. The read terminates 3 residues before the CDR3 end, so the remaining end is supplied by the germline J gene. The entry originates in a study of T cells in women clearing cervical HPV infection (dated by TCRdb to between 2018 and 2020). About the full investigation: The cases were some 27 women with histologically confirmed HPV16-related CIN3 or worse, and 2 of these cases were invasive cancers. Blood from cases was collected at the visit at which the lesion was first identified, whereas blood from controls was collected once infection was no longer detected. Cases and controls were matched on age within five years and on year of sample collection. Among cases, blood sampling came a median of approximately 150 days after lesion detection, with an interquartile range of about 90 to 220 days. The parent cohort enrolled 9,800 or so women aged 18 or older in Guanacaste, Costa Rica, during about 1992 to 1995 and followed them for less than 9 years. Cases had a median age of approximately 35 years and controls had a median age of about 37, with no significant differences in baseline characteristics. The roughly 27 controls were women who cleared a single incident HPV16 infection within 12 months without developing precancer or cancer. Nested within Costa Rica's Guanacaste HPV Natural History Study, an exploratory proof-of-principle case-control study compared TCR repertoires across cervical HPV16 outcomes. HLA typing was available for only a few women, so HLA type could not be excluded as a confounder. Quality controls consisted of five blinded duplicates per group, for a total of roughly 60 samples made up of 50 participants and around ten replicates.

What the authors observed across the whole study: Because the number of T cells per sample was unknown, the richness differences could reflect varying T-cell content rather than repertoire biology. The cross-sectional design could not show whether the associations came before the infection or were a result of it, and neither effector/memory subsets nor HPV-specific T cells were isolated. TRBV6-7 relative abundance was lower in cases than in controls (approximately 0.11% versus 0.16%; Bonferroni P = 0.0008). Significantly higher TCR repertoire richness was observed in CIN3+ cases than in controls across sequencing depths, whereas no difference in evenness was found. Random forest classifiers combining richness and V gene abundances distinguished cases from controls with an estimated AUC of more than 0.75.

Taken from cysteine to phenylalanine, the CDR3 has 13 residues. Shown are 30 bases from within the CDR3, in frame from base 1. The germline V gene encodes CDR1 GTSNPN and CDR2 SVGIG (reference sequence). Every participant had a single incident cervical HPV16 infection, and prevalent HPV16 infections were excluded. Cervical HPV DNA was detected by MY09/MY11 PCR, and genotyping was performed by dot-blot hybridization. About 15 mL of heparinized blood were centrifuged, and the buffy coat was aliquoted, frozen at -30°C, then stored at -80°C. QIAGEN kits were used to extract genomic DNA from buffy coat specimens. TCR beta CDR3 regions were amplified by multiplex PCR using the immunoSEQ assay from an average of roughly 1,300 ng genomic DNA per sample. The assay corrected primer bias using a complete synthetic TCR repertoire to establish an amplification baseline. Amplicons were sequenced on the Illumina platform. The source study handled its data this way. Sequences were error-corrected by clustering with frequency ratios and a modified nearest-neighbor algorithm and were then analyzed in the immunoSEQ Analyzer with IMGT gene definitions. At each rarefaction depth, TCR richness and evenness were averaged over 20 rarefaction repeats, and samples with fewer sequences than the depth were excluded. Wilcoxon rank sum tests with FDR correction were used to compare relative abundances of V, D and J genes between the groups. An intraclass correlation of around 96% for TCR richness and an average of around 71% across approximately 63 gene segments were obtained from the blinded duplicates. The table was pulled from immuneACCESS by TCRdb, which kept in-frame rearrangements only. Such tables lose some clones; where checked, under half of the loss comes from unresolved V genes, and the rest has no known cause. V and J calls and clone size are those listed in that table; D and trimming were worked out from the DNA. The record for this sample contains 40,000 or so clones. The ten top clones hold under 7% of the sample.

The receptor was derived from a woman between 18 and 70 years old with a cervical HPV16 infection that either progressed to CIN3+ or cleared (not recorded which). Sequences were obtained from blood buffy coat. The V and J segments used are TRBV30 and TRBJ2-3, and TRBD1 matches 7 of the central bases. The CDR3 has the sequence CAWSVRGNQPQYF. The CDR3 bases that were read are TGTGCCTGGAGTGTCAGGGGGAATCAGCCG.